This passage covers 10 T cell receptor beta chains from one sample sequenced in a study of cytomegalovirus exposure and HLA in healthy donors. It was with 60 Vbeta and 13 Jbeta primers that the PCR ran. Repertoires were generated with immunoSEQ multiplex PCR, while TCRdb's copy carries only in-frame clones and drops some. The sample lists 130,000 to 150,000 clones, 75% to 80% occurring once. The specimen sequenced was PBMCs. These receptors were taken from a male donor in good health and CMV-seronegative.

This chain uses TRBV5-4 with TRBJ2-5; 12 bases align to TRBD2. The germline gives CDR1 SGHNT, CDR2 YYREEE (reference sequence). Trimming at V came to 4 bases and at J to 5 bases, leaving 9 bases not matched to a gene. The CDR3 length is 16 residues. The CDR3 loop is CASSRRPSGGVETQYF. CDR3 DNA sequence: TGTGCCAGCAGCCGGCGGCCTAGCGGGGGGGTGGAGACCCAGTACTTC.

V gene TRBV25-1 combines with J gene TRBJ1-4, with a weak D call TRBD1 (5 bases). This CDR3 comprises 16 residues. Per the germline V gene, CDR1 is MGHDK and CDR2 is SYGVNS. Trimming took 4 bases from V and 5 from J, leaving 17 bases between them. The CDR3 spells CASSVLGPRFNEKLFF. The DNA for the CDR3 is TGTGCCAGCAGTGTTCTGGGGCCCAGATTCAATGAAAAACTGTTTTTT.

The chain is built from TRBV10-3 and TRBJ1-1; D is unclear. The CDR3 consists of 15 residues. Germline-derived CDR1 and CDR2 are ENHRY and SYGVKD. The V and J ends lost 2 bases and 0 bases respectively, with 10 bases between them. This CDR3 reads CAISENGRMNTEAFF. CDR3 nucleotide sequence: TGTGCCATCAGTGAGAACGGGAGGATGAACACTGAAGCTTTCTTT.

In its sample, this clone was seen a few times. The chain combines TRBV11-3 with TRBJ2-3, with a possible D match to TRBD2 (6 bases). Trimming took 4 bases from V and 2 from J, leaving 13 bases between them. There are 15 residues in the CDR3. Germline CDR1 reads SGHNT; CDR2 reads YENEEA. CDR3 DNA sequence: TGTGCCAGCAGCTCCGGGACTGTAATCACAGATACGCAGTATTTT. Translating gives CASSSGTVITDTQYF.

The CDR3: CASSLPLAYTDTQYF. The CDR3 DNA reads as TGTGCCAGCAGCCTCCCACTAGCGTACACAGATACGCAGTATTTT. This rearrangement joins TRBV7-6 to TRBJ2-3, with TRBD2 matching over 7 bases. The germline V gene has CDR1 SGHVS and CDR2 FNYEAQ. V dropped 5 bases and J dropped 2; count of bases not matched to a gene: 7. The CDR3 is 15 amino acids.

V usage is TRBV5-1 and J usage is TRBJ2-5; tentatively, D is TRBD2 (6 bases). The DNA matches TRBJ2-7 better at its end, which makes the J call doubtful. CDR1 SGHRS and CDR2 YFSETQ come from the germline V gene. The CDR3 is made up of 15 amino acids. CDR3 nucleotide sequence: TGCGCCAGCAGCTTGGCGGGGGTTATCTCCTACGAGCAGTACTTC. It specifies CASSLAGVISYEQYF.

This clone was observed a handful of times. This chain uses TRBV10-1 with TRBJ1-2, with 7 bases matching TRBD1. Germline assignment: CDR1 WNHNN and CDR2 SYGVQD (reference sequence). After removal of 7 bases from V and 4 bases from J, the junction contained 6 bases not matched to a gene. The CDR3 has 13 amino acids. The CDR3 DNA follows: TGCGCCAGCACGGGACAGTTCCTCTATGGCTACACCTTC. It encodes CASTGQFLYGYTF.

V usage is TRBV7-6 and J usage is TRBJ2-3; D is perhaps TRBD2 (6 bases). Germline lookup yields CDR1 SGHVS and CDR2 FNYEAQ. CDR3 length: 14 amino acids. Between the trimmed V and J ends, which lost 1 base and 3 bases, there was a span of 8 bases. The CDR3 loop reads CASSLGSGTDTQYF. In DNA form, the CDR3 reads TGTGCCAGCAGCTTAGGAAGCGGGACAGATACGCAGTATTTT.

This clone was observed once. The V gene is TRBV19, the J gene TRBJ2-1; 12 nucleotides agree with TRBD2. Germline V gene sequence: CDR1 LNHDA, CDR2 SQIVND (reference sequence). The J segment lost 7 bases and the V segment lost 3 bases, leaving 4 bases of the junction unmatched. The CDR3 has 15 amino acids. This CDR3 reads CASSMALAGGNEQFF. The CDR3 DNA follows: TGTGCCAGTAGTATGGCTCTAGCGGGAGGGAATGAGCAGTTCTTC.

This clone showed up just once. This rearrangement joins TRBV5-4 to TRBJ2-3; the match to TRBD1 covers 9 bases. The CDR3 totals 15 residues. V lost 4 bases, J lost 4 bases, and 7 bases stayed unmatched. The germline gives CDR1 SGHNT, CDR2 YYREEE (reference sequence). The CDR3 DNA reads as TGTGCCAGCAGCCTGCGACAGGGGGGCGCAGATACGCAGTATTTT. Its protein product is CASSLRQGGADTQYF.